The present TCR beta chain was sequenced within a study of CD4 T cells in relation to SARS-CoV-2 and coronaviruses. General study findings and limits: Crossreactive clones expanded significantly less to SARS-CoV-2 than monoreactive clones. About 65% of donors had memory CD4+ clonotypes crossrecognizing SARS-CoV-2 and common cold coronavirus spike. Crossreactivity was assessed only for spike protein, not other viral proteins.

Before the COVID-19 pandemic, during about 2011-2019, CD4+ T cells were taken from unexposed donors. Comment on this clone: The antigen is unknown.

Germline assignment: CDR1 SGHTA and CDR2 FQGTGA. V gave up 4 bases and J gave up 8 bases, with 14 bases separating them. The CDR3 totals 13 residues. TCRdb's table, derived via immunoSEQ multiplex PCR, lists solely in-frame clones and lacks some. The table has about 68,000 clones, 85% to 95% seen once. The chain recombines TRBV7-3 with TRBJ1-2; no firm D call. Sequenced: naive CD4+ T cells from PBMCs. Subset defined: naive CD4+ T cells isolated by negative enrichment. The source of this sequence is a human donor in good health. The CDR3 coding sequence is TGTGCCAGCAGCTCGGGTCCGCTGCACGGCTACACCTTC. It translates to CASSSGPLHGYTF.